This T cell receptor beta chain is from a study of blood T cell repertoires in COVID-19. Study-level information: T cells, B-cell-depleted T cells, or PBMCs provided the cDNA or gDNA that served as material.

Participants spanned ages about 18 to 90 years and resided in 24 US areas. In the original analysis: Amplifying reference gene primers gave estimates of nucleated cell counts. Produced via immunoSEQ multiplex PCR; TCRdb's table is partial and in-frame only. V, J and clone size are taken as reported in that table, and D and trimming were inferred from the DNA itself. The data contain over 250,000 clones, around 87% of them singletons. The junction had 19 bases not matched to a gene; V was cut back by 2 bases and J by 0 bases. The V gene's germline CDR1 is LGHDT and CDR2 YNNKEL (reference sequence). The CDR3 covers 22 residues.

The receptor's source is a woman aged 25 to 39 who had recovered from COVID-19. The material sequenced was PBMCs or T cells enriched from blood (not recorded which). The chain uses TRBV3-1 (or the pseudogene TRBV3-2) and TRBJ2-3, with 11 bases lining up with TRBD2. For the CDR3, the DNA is TGTGCCAGCAGCCAAAACCCCCCGACTAGCGGGGCTTCCCTATCTAGCACAGATACGCAGTATTTT. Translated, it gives CASSQNPPTSGASLSSTDTQYF.